This TCR beta chain was documented in a study of T cell responses to AZD1222 COVID-19 vaccine. Study-wide results and caveats: Repertoire sampling was restricted to post-peak T cell response timepoints.

The assay was immunoSEQ multiplex PCR, and TCRdb's table has in-frame clones only and misses some. The sample includes about 45,000 clones, approximately 90% of them seen just once. Concerning this clone: Its antigen is not identified.

V lost 5 bases and J 0 bases, leaving 10 bases between the germline ends. Germline assignment: CDR1 KGHDR and CDR2 SFDVKD. The CDR3 extends over 15 amino acids. Second-dose intervals near 4 or 12 weeks were combined. This sequence joins TRBV24-1 and TRBJ2-1; D is perhaps TRBD2 (6 bases). Source: peripheral blood, taken 28 days after the second AZD1222 dose. This sequence originates from an adult who received the AZD1222 COVID-19 vaccine. The DNA for the CDR3 is TGTGCCACCAGTGTCGGGAGCGTCTCCTACAATGAGCAGTTCTTC. It specifies CATSVGSVSYNEQFF.